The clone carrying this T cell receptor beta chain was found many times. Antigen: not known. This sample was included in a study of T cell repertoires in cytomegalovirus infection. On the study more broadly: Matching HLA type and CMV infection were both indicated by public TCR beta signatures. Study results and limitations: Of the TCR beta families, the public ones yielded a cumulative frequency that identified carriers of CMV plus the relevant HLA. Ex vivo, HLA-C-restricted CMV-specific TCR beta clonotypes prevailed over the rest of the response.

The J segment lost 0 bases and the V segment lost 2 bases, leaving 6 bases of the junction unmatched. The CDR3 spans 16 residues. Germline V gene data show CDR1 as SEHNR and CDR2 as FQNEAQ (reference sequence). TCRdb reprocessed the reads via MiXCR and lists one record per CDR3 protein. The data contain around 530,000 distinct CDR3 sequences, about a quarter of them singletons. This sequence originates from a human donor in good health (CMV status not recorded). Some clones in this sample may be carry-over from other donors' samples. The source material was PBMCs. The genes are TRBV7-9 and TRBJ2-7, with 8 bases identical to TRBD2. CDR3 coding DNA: TGTGCCAGCAGCTTAAGGCCTAGCGGGTACTCCTACGAGCAGTACTTC. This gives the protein CASSLRPSGYSYEQYF.